This record covers a single T cell receptor beta chain. The protocol was immunoSEQ multiplex PCR, while the TCRdb copy is restricted to in-frame clones and leaves out a portion. The sample contains 100,000 or so clones, 90% to 95% of which appear only once. The germline V gene has CDR1 LNHDA and CDR2 SQIVND (reference sequence). The CDR3 loop spans 15 amino acids. Trimming pared 8 bases from V and 4 bases from J, leaving 20 bases between. The data derive from a study of control samples from healthy donors and cancer patients. The chain uses TRBV19 and TRBJ1-1; TRBD1 is a possible D gene (6 bases). The sequencing sample was made of blood. This receptor was obtained from a woman between 18 and 29 years old in good health. The chain's CDR3 is CASPPTPTGLTEAFF. CDR3 bases: TGTGCCAGTCCTCCTACCCCCACAGGGCTCACTGAAGCTTTCTTT.